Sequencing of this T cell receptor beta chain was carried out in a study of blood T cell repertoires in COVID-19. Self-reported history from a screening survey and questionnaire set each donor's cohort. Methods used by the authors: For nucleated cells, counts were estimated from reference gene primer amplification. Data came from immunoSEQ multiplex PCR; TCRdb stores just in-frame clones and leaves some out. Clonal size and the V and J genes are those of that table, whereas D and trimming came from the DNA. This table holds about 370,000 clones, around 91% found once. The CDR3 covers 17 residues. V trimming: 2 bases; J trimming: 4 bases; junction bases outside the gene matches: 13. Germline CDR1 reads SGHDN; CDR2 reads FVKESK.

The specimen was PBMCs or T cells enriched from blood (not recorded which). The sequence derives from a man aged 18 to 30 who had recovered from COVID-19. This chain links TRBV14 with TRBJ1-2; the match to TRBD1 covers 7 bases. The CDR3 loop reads CASSQPVSRDSGYGYTF. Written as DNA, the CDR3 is TGTGCCAGCAGCCAACCGGTCAGCCGGGACAGTGGCTATGGCTACACCTTC.